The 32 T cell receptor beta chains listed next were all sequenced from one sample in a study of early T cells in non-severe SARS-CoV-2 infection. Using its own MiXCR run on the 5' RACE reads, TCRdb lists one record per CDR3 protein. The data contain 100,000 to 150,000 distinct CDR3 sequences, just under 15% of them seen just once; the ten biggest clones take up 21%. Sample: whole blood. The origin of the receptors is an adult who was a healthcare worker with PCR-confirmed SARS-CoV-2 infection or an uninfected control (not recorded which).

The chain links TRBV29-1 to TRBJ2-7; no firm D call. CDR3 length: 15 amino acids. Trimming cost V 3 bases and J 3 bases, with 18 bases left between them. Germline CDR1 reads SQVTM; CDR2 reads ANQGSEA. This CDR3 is CSVETAARTRYEQYF. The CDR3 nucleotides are TGCAGCGTTGAGACGGCAGCCCGCACCCGCTACGAGCAGTACTTC.

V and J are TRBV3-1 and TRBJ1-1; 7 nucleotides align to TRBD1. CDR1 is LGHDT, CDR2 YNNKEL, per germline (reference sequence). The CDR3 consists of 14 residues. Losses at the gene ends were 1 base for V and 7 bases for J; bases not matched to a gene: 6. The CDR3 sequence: CASSQVSRQGEAFF. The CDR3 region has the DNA TGTGCCAGCAGCCAAGTTTCCCGACAGGGTGAAGCTTTCTTT.

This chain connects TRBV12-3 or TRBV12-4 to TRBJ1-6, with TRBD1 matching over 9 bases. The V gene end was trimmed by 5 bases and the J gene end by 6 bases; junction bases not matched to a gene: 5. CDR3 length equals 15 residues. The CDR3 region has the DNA TGTGCCAGCAGTCCGCCGGGACAGGGTAATTCACCCCTCCACTTT. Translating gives CASSPPGQGNSPLHF.

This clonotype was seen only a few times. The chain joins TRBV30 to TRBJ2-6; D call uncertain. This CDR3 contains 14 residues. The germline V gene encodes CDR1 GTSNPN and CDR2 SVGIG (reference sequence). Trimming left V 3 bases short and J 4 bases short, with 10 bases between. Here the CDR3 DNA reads TGTGCCTGGAGAGCCTCCCCCGGGGCCAACGTCCTGACTTTC. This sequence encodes CAWRASPGANVLTF.

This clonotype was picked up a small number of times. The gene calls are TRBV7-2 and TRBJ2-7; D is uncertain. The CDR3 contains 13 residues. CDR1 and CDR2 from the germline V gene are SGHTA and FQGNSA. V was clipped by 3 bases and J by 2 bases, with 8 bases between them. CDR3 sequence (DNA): TGTGCCAGCAGCTTTACAGCTACCTACGAGCAGTACTTC. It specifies CASSFTATYEQYF.

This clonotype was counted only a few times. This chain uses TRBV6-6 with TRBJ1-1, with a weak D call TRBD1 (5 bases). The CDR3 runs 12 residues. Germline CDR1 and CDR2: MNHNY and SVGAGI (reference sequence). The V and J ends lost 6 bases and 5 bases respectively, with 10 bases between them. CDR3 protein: CASRTQGTEAFF. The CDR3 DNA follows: TGTGCCAGCAGGACTCAGGGAACTGAAGCTTTCTTT.

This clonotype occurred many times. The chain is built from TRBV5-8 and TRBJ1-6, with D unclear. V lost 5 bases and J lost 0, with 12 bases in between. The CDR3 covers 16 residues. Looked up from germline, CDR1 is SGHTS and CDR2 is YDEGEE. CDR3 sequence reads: CASRQDTSSYNSPLHF. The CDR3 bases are TGTGCCAGCAGGCAAGACACCAGCTCCTATAATTCACCCCTCCACTTT.

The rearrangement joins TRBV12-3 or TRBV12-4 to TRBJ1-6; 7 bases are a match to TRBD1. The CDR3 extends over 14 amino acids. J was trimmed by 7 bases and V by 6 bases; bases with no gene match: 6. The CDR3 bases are TGTGCCAGCAGACAGACAGGGAACAATTCACCCCTCCACTTT. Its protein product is CASRQTGNNSPLHF.

The CDR3 region is CAWSVSPRGNTEAFF. The CDR3, as DNA: TGTGCCTGGAGTGTTTCACCCCGGGGGAACACTGAAGCTTTCTTT. This chain joins TRBV30 and TRBJ1-1; D gene unclear. V was trimmed by 0 bases and J by 1 base, leaving 12 bases between them. From germline, CDR1 is GTSNPN and CDR2 SVGIG (reference sequence). The CDR3 covers 15 residues.

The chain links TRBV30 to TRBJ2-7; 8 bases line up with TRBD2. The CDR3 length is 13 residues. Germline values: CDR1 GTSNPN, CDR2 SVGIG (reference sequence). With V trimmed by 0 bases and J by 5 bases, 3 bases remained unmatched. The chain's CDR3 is CAWSVHGGDEQYF. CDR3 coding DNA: TGTGCCTGGAGTGTTCACGGGGGGGACGAGCAGTACTTC.

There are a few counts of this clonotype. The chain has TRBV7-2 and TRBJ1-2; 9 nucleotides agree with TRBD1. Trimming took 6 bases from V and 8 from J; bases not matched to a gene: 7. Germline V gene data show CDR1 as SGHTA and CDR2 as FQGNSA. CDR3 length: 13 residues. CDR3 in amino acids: CASSTNRGHGYTF. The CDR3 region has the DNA TGTGCCAGCAGTACCAACAGGGGGCACGGCTACACCTTC.

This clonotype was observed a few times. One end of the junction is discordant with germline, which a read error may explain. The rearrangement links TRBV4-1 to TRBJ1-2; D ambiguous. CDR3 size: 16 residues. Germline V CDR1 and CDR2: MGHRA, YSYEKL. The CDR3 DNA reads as TGCGCCAGCACCCCAACCCCAAACTCAGGCGGGTATGACTACACCTTC. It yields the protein CASTPTPNSGGYDYTF.

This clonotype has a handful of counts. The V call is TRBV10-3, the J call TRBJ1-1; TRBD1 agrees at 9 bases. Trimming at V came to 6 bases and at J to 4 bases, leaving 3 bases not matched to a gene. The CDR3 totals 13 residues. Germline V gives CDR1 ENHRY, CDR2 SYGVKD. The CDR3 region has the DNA TGTGCCATCAGAACAGGGGGCGTCACTGAAGCTTTCTTT. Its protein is CAIRTGGVTEAFF.

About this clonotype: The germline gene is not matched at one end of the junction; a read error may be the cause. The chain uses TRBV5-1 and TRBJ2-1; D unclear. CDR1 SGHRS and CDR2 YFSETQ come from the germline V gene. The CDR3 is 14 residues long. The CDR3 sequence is CASSPGPGYDEQFF. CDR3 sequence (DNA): TGCGCCAGCAGCCCCGGCCCTGGCTACGATGAGCAGTTCTTC.

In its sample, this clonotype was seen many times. CDR3 sequence (DNA): TGTGCCAGCAGCCTCACAGGGGGCACTGAAGCTTTCTTT. Protein: CASSLTGGTEAFF. The chain uses TRBV7-3 and TRBJ1-1; 8 bases are a match to TRBD1. Germline V gives CDR1 SGHTA, CDR2 FQGTGA. V lost 5 bases to trimming and J lost 4 bases; unmatched junction nucleotides: 3. This CDR3 has 13 residues.

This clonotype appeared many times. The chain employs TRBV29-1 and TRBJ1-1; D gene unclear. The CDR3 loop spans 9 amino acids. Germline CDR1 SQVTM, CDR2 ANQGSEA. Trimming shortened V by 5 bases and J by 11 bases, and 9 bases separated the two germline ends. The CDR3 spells CSVRVSAFF. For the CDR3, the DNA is TGCAGCGTTAGGGTTTCGGCTTTCTTT.

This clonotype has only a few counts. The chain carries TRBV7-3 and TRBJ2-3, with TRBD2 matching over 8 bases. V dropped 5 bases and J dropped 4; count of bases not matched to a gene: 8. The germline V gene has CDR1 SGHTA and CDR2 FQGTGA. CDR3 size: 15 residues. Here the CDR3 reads CASSQDAGGADTQYF. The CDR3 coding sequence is TGTGCCAGCAGCCAAGACGCGGGGGGCGCAGATACGCAGTATTTT.

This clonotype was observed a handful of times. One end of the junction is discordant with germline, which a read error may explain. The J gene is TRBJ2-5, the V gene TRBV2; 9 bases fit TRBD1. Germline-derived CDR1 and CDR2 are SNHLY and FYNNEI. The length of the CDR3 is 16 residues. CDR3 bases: TGTGCCAGCAGCGAAGGGACAGGGACTTTCCAAGAGACCCAGTACTTC. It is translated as CASSEGTGTFQETQYF.

The CDR3 nucleotides are TGTGCCAGCAGATCTAGCGGGGAGAACAATGAGCAGTTCTTC. It specifies CASRSSGENNEQFF. This rearrangement joins TRBV6-2 or TRBV6-3 to TRBJ2-1, with TRBD2 identical over 9 bases. This CDR3 comprises 14 residues. The germline CDR1 and CDR2 sequences are MNHEY and SVGEGT. J lost 5 bases, V lost 6 bases, and 5 bases had no gene match.

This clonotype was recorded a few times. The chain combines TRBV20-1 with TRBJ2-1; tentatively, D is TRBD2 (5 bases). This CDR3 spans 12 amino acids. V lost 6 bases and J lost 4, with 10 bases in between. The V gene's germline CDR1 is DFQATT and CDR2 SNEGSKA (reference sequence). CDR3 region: CSAIGKYNEQFF. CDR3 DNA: TGCAGTGCGATCGGGAAATACAATGAGCAGTTCTTC.

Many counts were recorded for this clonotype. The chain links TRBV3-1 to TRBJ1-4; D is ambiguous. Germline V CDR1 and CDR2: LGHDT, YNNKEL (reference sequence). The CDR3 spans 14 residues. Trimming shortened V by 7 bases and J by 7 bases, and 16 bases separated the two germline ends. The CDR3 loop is CASTSTAPGEKLFF. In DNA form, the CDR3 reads TGTGCCAGCACCTCCACAGCCCCCGGTGAAAAACTGTTTTTT.

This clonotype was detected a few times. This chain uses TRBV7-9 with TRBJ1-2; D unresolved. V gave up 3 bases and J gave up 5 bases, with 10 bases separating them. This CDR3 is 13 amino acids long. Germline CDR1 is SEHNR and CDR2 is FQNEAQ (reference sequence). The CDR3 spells CASSFDADYGYTF. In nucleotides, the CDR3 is TGTGCCAGCAGCTTCGACGCAGATTATGGCTACACCTTC.

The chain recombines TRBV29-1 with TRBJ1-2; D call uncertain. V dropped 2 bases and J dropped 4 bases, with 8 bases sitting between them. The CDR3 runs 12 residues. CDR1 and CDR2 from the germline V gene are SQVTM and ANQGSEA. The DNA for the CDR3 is TGCAGCGTTGAACAGAGACCCTATGGCTACACCTTC. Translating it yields CSVEQRPYGYTF.

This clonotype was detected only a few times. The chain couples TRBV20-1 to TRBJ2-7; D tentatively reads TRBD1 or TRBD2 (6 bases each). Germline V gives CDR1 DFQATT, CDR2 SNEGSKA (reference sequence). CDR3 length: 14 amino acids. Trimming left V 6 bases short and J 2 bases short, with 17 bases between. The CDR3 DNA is TGCAGTGCCTCGGGACCCCGGGGGCCCTACGAGCAGTACTTC. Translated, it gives CSASGPRGPYEQYF.

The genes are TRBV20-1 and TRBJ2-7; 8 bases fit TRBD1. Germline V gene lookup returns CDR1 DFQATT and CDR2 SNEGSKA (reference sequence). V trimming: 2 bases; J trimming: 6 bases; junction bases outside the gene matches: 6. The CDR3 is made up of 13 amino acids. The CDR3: CSARTQGAGEQYF. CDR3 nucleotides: TGCAGTGCTAGAACCCAGGGGGCGGGCGAGCAGTACTTC.

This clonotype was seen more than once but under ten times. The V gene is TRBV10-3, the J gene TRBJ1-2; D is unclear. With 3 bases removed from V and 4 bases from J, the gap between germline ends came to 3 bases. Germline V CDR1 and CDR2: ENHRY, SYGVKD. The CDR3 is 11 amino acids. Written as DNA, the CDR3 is TGTGCCATCAGTGACTCCTATGGCTACACCTTC. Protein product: CAISDSYGYTF.

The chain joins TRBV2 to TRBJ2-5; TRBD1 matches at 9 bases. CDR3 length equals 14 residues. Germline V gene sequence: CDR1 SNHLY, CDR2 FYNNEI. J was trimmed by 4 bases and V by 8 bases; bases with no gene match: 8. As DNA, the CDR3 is TGTGCCAGCGGCGGGACAGGGTTTGGAGAGACCCAGTACTTC. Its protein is CASGGTGFGETQYF.

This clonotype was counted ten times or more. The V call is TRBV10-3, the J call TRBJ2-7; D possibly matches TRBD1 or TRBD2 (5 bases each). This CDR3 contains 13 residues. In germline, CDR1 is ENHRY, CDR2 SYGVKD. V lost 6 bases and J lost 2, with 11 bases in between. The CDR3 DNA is TGTGCCATCAGAGGGGACGGAACCTACGAGCAGTACTTC. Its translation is CAIRGDGTYEQYF.

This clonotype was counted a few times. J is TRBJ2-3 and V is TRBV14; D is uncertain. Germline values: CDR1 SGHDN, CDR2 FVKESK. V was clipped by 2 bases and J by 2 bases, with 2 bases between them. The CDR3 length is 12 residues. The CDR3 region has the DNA TGTGCCAGCAGCCAATACACAGATACGCAGTATTTT. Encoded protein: CASSQYTDTQYF.

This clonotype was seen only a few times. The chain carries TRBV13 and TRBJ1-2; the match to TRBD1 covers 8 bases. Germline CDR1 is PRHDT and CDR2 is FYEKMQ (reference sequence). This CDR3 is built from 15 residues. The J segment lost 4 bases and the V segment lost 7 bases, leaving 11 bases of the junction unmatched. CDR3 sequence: CASTQGARPAYGYTF. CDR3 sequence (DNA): TGTGCCAGCACCCAGGGGGCGCGTCCCGCCTATGGCTACACCTTC.

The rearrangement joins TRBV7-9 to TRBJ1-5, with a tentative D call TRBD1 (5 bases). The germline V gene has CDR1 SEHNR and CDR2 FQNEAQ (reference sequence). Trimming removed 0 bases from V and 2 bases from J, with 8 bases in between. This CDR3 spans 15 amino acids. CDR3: CASSLAGGGNQPQHF. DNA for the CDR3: TGTGCCAGCAGCTTAGCCGGGGGAGGCAATCAGCCCCAGCATTTT.

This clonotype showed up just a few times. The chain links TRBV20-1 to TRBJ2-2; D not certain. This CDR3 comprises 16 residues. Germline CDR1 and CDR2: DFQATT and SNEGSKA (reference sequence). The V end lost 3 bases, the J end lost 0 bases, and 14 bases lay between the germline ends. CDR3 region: CSASRSADANTGELFF. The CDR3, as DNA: TGCAGTGCTAGCCGTTCGGCAGACGCGAACACCGGGGAGCTGTTTTTT.